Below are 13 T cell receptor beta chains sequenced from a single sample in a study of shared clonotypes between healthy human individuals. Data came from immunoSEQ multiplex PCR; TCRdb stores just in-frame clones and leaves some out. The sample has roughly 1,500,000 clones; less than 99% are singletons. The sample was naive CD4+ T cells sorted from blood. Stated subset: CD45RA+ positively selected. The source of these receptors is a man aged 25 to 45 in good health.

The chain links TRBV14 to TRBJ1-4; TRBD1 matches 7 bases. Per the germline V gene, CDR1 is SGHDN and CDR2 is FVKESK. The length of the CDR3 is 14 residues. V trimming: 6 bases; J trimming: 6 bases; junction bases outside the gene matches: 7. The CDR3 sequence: CASSRAQGYEKLFF. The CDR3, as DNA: TGTGCCAGCAGTCGGGCACAGGGGTATGAAAAACTGTTTTTT.

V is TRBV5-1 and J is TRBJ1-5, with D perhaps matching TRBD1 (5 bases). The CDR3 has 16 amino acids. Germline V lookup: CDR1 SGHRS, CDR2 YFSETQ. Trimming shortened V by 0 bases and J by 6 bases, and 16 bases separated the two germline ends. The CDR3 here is CASSLGSGQGAQPQHF. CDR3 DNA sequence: TGCGCCAGCAGCTTGGGATCTGGACAAGGCGCTCAGCCCCAGCATTTT.

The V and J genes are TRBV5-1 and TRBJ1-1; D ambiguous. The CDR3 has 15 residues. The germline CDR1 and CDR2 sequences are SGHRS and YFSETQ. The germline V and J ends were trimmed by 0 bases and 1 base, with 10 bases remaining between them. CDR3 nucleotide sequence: TGCGCCAGCAGCTTGGCCCCCCAATCGAACACTGAAGCTTTCTTT. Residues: CASSLAPQSNTEAFF.

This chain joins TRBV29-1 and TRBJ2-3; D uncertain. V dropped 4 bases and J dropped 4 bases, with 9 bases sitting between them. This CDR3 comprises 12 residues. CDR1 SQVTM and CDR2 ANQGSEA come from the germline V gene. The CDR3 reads CSVGDGADTQYF. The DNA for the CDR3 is TGCAGCGTTGGCGATGGGGCAGATACGCAGTATTTT.

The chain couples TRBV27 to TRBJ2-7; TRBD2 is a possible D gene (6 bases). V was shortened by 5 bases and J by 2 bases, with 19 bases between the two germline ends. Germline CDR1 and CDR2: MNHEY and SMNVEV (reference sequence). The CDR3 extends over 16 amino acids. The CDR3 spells CASSPPTRKPAYEQYF. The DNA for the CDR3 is TGTGCCAGCAGTCCCCCGACTAGGAAACCGGCCTACGAGCAGTACTTC.

CDR3 nucleotide sequence: TGCGCCAGCAGCCCGGCTGCCGGGGGGGACACTGAAGCTTTCTTT. Translating it yields CASSPAAGGDTEAFF. The rearrangement links TRBV5-1 to TRBJ1-1; D is perhaps TRBD1 (5 bases). V was cut by 4 bases and J by 3 bases, with 16 bases left in between. CDR3 length: 15 residues. Germline V CDR1 and CDR2: SGHRS, YFSETQ.

CDR3 in DNA: TGTGCCAGCAGTTCGCTACAGGGATTCACAGATACGCAGTATTTT. Translated, it gives CASSSLQGFTDTQYF. This chain links TRBV6-5 with TRBJ2-3, with a weak D call TRBD1 (6 bases). Trimming shortened V by 4 bases and J by 2 bases, and 13 bases separated the two germline ends. This CDR3 contains 15 residues. Germline lookup yields CDR1 MNHEY and CDR2 SVGAGI.

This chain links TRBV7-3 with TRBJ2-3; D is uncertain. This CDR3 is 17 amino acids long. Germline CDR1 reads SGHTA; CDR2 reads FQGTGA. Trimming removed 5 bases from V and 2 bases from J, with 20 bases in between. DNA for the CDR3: TGTGCCAGCAGCCTCCGCTCGAAAGCCATAAACACAGATACGCAGTATTTT. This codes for CASSLRSKAINTDTQYF.

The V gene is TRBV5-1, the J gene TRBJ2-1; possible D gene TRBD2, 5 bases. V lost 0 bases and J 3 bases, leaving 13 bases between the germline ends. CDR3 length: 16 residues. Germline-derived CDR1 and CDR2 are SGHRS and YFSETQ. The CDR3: CASSLEARERYNEQFF. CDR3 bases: TGCGCCAGCAGCTTGGAGGCGAGGGAACGCTACAATGAGCAGTTCTTC.

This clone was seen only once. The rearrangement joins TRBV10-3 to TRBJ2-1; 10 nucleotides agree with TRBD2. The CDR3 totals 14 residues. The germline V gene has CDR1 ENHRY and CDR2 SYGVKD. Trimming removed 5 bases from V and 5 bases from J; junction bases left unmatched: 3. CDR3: CAISSGRGNNEQFF. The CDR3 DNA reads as TGTGCCATCAGTAGCGGGAGGGGAAACAATGAGCAGTTCTTC.

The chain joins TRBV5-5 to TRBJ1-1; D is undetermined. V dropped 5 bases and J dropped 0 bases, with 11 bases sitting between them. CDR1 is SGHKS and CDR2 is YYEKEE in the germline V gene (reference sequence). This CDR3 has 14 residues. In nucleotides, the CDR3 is TGTGCCAGCAGTTCGGACGCCTTGAACACTGAAGCTTTCTTT. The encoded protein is CASSSDALNTEAFF.

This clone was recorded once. The CDR3 DNA follows: TGTGCCAGCAGCTTAGGGGTGACTTCACCTGGAAACACCATATATTTT. It encodes CASSLGVTSPGNTIYF. J is TRBJ1-3 and V is TRBV7-8; D is ambiguous. The CDR3 sequence is 16 residues long. Germline CDR1 reads SGHVS; CDR2 reads FQNEAQ. Trimming took off 1 base at V and 2 bases at J, with 12 bases between the two ends.

CDR3 sequence reads: CSVEADRDQETQYF. The CDR3 DNA follows: TGCAGCGTTGAAGCCGACAGGGACCAAGAGACCCAGTACTTC. This chain connects TRBV29-1 to TRBJ2-5, with TRBD1 matching 7 bases. The ends lost 1 base at V and 0 bases at J; junction bases unmatched: 2. This CDR3 region has 14 residues. Germline V lookup: CDR1 SQVTM, CDR2 ANQGSEA.